These 19 T cell receptor beta chains were sequenced from one sample in a study of cytomegalovirus exposure and HLA in healthy donors. The study ran its PCR with 60 Vbeta and 13 Jbeta primers. The method was immunoSEQ multiplex PCR; TCRdb's version includes in-frame clones alone and lacks a portion of them. The profile shows approximately 200,000 clones, 79% of them singletons. Sequencing used PBMCs. These receptors all come from a girl aged 5-17 years in good health and CMV-seropositive.

About this clone: One end of the junction does not line up with germline, which may come from a read error. V and J are TRBV7-9 and TRBJ2-3, with TRBD2 identical over 8 bases. Germline-derived CDR1 and CDR2 are SEHNR and FQNEAQ (reference sequence). There are 16 residues in the CDR3. CDR3 coding DNA: TGTTCCAGCAGCATCGGGGGGGCCGGGAGCACAGATACGCAGTATTTT. Translating gives CSSSIGGAGSTDTQYF.

This clone was counted once. The V and J genes are TRBV6-5 and TRBJ1-2; 7 positions match TRBD1. V shed 7 bases and J 2 bases; nucleotides not matched to a gene: 10. The germline gives CDR1 MNHEY, CDR2 SVGAGI. The CDR3 totals 15 residues. The CDR3 here is CASTRPGQTNYGYTF. The CDR3 bases are TGTGCCAGCACCAGACCGGGACAGACCAACTATGGCTACACCTTC.

With regard to this clone: At one end, the junction sequence differs from germline, possibly due to a read error. The J gene is TRBJ2-7, the V gene TRBV7-2; 11 nucleotides agree with TRBD2. CDR3 size: 13 residues. Germline CDR1 and CDR2: SGHTA and FQGNSA. The CDR3 DNA reads as TGTGCCAGCAGATTAGCGGGGGGGCGTGAGCAGTACTTC. It specifies CASRLAGGREQYF. The variable domain in full, with the rest retrieved from reference TRBV7-2 and TRBJ2-7, is GAGVSQSPSNKVTEKGKDVELRCDPISGHTALYWYRQSLGQGLEFLIYFQGNSAPDKSGLPSDRFSAERTGGSVSTLTIQRTQQEDSAVYLCASRLAGGREQYFGPGTRLTVT.

J is TRBJ1-5 and V is TRBV6-1, with D possibly TRBD1 on 6 matching bases. CDR3 length equals 17 residues. Germline CDR1 MNHNS, CDR2 SASEGT. V lost 0 bases, J lost 6 bases, and 18 bases lay in between. CDR3 in amino acids: CASSEAGGRAYGQPQHF. The CDR3, as DNA: TGTGCCAGCAGTGAAGCGGGGGGGCGTGCGTATGGTCAGCCCCAGCATTTT.

The chain is built from TRBV6-1 and TRBJ1-2; 8 nucleotides line up with TRBD1. Losses at the gene ends were 6 bases for V and 0 bases for J; bases not matched to a gene: 3. The CDR3 has 14 amino acids. Germline CDR1 reads MNHNS; CDR2 reads SASEGT. The CDR3 spells CASSDRGTNYGYTF. In nucleotides, the CDR3 is TGTGCCAGCAGCGACAGGGGAACTAACTATGGCTACACCTTC.

This clone was seen only a few times. CDR3 region: CAWSPTLMSSGNTIYF. In DNA, the CDR3 is TGTGCCTGGAGTCCCACCCTCATGAGCTCTGGAAACACCATATATTTT. The genes are TRBV30 and TRBJ1-3; no clear D gene. This CDR3 contains 16 residues. The ends were cut back, 2 bases at V and 0 bases at J, with 14 bases in the middle. Germline lookup yields CDR1 GTSNPN and CDR2 SVGIG (reference sequence).

The rearrangement links TRBV19 to TRBJ2-5; 10 bases are shared with TRBD2. The germline V gene encodes CDR1 LNHDA and CDR2 SQIVND (reference sequence). V lost 2 bases, J lost 5 bases, and 5 bases stayed unmatched. The CDR3 spans 15 residues. CDR3 DNA sequence: TGTGCCAGTAGTATAATTAGCGGGGGGTACGAGACCCAGTACTTC. Its protein product is CASSIISGGYETQYF.

The chain is built from TRBV3-2 and TRBJ1-1. TRBV3-2 is recorded as a pseudogene. CDR3 length: 9 amino acids. The CDR3 reads CGGNTEAFF. In DNA form, the CDR3 reads TGCGGGGGGAACACTGAAGCTTTCTTT.

The rearrangement uses TRBV11-3 and TRBJ2-2; 10 bases line up with TRBD2. V shed 2 bases, J shed 3 bases, and the junction held 3 bases outside the gene matches. Looked up from germline, CDR1 is SGHNT and CDR2 is YENEEA. This CDR3 spans 16 amino acids. The DNA for the CDR3 is TGTGCCAGCAGCTTACTAGCGGGGGCCTACACCGGGGAGCTGTTTTTT. The encoded protein is CASSLLAGAYTGELFF.

The chain is built from TRBV7-2 and TRBJ2-5; 7 bases fit TRBD1. This CDR3 region has 15 residues. V trimming: 4 bases; J trimming: 3 bases; junction bases outside the gene matches: 8. Germline assignment: CDR1 SGHTA and CDR2 FQGNSA. This chain's CDR3 is CASSSSTGRKETQYF. The CDR3 DNA reads as TGTGCCAGCAGCTCCTCGACAGGGCGGAAAGAGACCCAGTACTTC.

The V call is TRBV7-6, the J call TRBJ2-3, with D unclear. The CDR3 is 13 amino acids. Germline CDR1 SGHVS, CDR2 FNYEAQ. Trimming shortened V by 0 bases and J by 3 bases, and 4 bases separated the two germline ends. The CDR3 nucleotides are TGTGCCAGCAGCTTAGCGCGGACAGATACGCAGTATTTT. It encodes CASSLARTDTQYF.

The chain recombines TRBV14 with TRBJ1-2; TRBD1 agrees at 11 bases. CDR3 size: 14 residues. Looked up from germline, CDR1 is SGHDN and CDR2 is FVKESK. V dropped 4 bases and J dropped 4; count of bases not matched to a gene: 2. CDR3 nucleotide sequence: TGTGCCAGCAGCCCGGGACAGGGGGGCTATGGCTACACCTTC. Residues: CASSPGQGGYGYTF.

The CDR3: CASSQKTEETQYF. Written as DNA, the CDR3 is TGCGCCAGCAGCCAAAAGACAGAAGAGACCCAGTACTTC. V usage is TRBV4-3 and J usage is TRBJ2-5; D perhaps matches TRBD1 (5 bases). Germline-derived CDR1 and CDR2 are LGHNA and YSLEER. This CDR3 comprises 13 residues. V was shortened by 2 bases and J by 3 bases, with 7 bases between the two germline ends.

This clone was picked up one time. V is TRBV2 and J is TRBJ1-4; D gene unclear. V dropped 4 bases and J dropped 7 bases, with 13 bases sitting between them. The CDR3 runs to 14 residues. CDR1 is SNHLY and CDR2 is FYNNEI in the germline V gene. The CDR3 spells CASSGQLEGEKLFF. CDR3 bases: TGTGCCAGCAGTGGCCAGCTCGAGGGTGAAAAACTGTTTTTT.

The J gene is TRBJ2-5, the V gene TRBV6-5; no clear D gene. The CDR3 spans 13 residues. The germline CDR1 and CDR2 sequences are MNHEY and SVGAGI. Between the trimmed V and J ends, which lost 3 bases and 0 bases, there was a span of 5 bases. The CDR3 is CASSYSNQETQYF. CDR3 in DNA: TGTGCCAGCAGTTATTCCAACCAAGAGACCCAGTACTTC.

The J gene is TRBJ2-1, the V gene TRBV25-1; unclear D gene. The germline V gene encodes CDR1 MGHDK and CDR2 SYGVNS. This CDR3 contains 16 residues. Trimming removed 2 bases at V and 3 bases at J, with 14 bases between. CDR3 nucleotide sequence: TGTGCCAGCAGTGAAGAAACAGTACATTTCTACAATGAGCAGTTCTTC. It encodes CASSEETVHFYNEQFF.

Only a few counts were recorded for this clone. This chain connects TRBV6-5 to TRBJ1-2; TRBD1 aligns across 7 bases. The J segment lost 2 bases and the V segment lost 2 bases, leaving 8 bases of the junction unmatched. Germline CDR1 and CDR2: MNHEY and SVGAGI. This CDR3 contains 16 residues. This CDR3 is CASSYRTPTGNYGYTF. Here the CDR3 DNA reads TGTGCCAGCAGTTACCGGACCCCGACAGGGAACTATGGCTACACCTTC.

The chain employs TRBV27 and TRBJ1-2; no clear D gene. The CDR3 runs 11 residues. Between the trimmed V and J ends, which lost 7 bases and 8 bases, there was a span of 11 bases. Germline-derived CDR1 and CDR2 are MNHEY and SMNVEV (reference sequence). The CDR3 reads CASTSHKGYTF. CDR3 bases: TGTGCCAGCACCAGTCATAAGGGCTACACCTTC.

The chain links TRBV5-1 to TRBJ2-7, with D unclear. This CDR3 spans 14 amino acids. The V gene's germline CDR1 is SGHRS and CDR2 YFSETQ. V dropped 1 base and J dropped 0 bases, with 8 bases sitting between them. In DNA, the CDR3 is TGCGCCAGCAGCTTGTCCGCGCTCTCCTACGAGCAGTACTTC. Translating gives CASSLSALSYEQYF.